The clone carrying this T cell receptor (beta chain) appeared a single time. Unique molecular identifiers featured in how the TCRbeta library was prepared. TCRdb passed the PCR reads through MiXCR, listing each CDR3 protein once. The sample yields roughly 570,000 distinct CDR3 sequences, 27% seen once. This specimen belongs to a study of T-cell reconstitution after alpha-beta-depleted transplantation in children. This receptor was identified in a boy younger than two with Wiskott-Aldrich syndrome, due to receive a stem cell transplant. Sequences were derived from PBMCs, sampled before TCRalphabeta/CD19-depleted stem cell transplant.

The CDR3 region has the DNA TGCGCCAGCAGATTCGGAGGGGATGGCGAAAAACTGTTTTTT. Amino acids: CASRFGGDGEKLFF. The chain carries TRBV5-1 and TRBJ1-4; possibly TRBD1 for D (5 bases). Per germline, CDR1 SGHRS and CDR2 YFSETQ. The CDR3 contains 14 residues. V lost 5 bases to trimming and J lost 8 bases, with 16 bases between them. The full variable domain, its missing parts supplied by reference TRBV5-1 and TRBJ1-4, is KAGVTQTPRYLIKTRGQQVTLSCSPISGHRSVSWYQQTPGQGLQFLFEYFSETQRNKGNFPGRFSGRQFSNSRSEMNVSTLELGDSALYLCASRFGGDGEKLFFGSGTQLSVL.